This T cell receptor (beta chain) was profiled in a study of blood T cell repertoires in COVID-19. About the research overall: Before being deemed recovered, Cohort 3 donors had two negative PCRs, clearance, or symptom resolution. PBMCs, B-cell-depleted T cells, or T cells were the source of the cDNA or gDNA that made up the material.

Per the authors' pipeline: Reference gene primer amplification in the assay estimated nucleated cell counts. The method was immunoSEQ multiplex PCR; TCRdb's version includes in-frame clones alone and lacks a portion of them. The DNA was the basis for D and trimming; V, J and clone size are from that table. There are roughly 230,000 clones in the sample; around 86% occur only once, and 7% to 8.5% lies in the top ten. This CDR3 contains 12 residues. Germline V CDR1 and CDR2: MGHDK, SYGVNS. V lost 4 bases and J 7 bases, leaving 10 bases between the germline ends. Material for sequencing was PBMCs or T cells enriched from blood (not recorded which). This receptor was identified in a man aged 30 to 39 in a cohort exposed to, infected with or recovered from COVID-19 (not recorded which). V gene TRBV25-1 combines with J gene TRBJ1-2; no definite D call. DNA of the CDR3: TGTGCCAGCAGTGTTACGGCTAGTGGCTACACCTTC. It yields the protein CASSVTASGYTF.